The present T cell receptor (beta chain) was sequenced within a study of beta chain features in type 1 diabetes. General study points: Shorter TCRB CDR3s, moderately but significantly so, marked every one of the four CD4+ subsets in Type 1 diabetes patients. Naive, central memory and Treg TCRB repertoires seemed to resemble each other more closely in patients than they did in healthy donors. The study found fewer insertions and more deletions at VDJ junctions in type 1 diabetes patients.

This clone was found a few times. Its matching antigen is unknown. The authors took one heparinised blood draw, averaging about 120 mL, from each donor. Expressed TCRB transcripts got sequenced, as all isolated RNA was reverse transcribed. Sequenced by immunoSEQ multiplex PCR; TCRdb stores in-frame clones only, minus some. The sample yields over 150,000 clones, about 9.3% seen once. This CDR3 contains 15 residues. Trimming took 0 bases from V and 3 from J, leaving 13 bases between them. The germline CDR1 and CDR2 sequences are SGDLS and YYNGEE. Sequencing input: central memory CD4+ T cells from blood. This receptor was obtained from a man aged 30 to 39 with type 1 diabetes. V usage is TRBV9 and J usage is TRBJ2-7; TRBD1 is a possible D gene (6 bases). The CDR3 is CASSVAPQGLYEQYF. The CDR3 DNA follows: TGTGCCAGCAGCGTAGCCCCACAGGGTCTCTACGAGCAGTACTTC.